What follows are 10 T cell receptor beta chains derived from one specimen sequenced in a study of T cell responses to AZD1222 COVID-19 vaccine. Libraries were prepared by immunoSEQ multiplex PCR; TCRdb keeps only in-frame clonotypes and omits some of them. The sample consists of 150,000 to 200,000 clones, just over 90% of them appearing once. The sequenced sample was peripheral blood, obtained 28 days after the second AZD1222 dose. These receptors originate from an adult who received the AZD1222 COVID-19 vaccine.

The rearrangement uses TRBV6-2 or TRBV6-3 and TRBJ2-2; 9 bases are a match to TRBD1. From germline, CDR1 is MNHEY and CDR2 SVGEGT. V lost 6 bases and J lost 2; bases outside the gene matches: 7. The CDR3 loop spans 16 amino acids. The CDR3 nucleotides read TGTGCCAGCAGCTCTAGACAGGGGGGTAACACCGGGGAGCTGTTTTTT. It specifies CASSSRQGGNTGELFF.

The J gene is TRBJ1-2, the V gene TRBV7-2; no clear D gene. CDR3 length: 16 residues. Trimming cost V 5 bases and J 0 bases, with 16 bases left between them. CDR1 SGHTA and CDR2 FQGNSA come from the germline V gene. As DNA, the CDR3 is TGTGCCAGCAGCCCAGTAGGTCAGGTTACTAACTATGGCTACACCTTC. It codes for CASSPVGQVTNYGYTF.

The chain joins TRBV5-5 to TRBJ2-1; D may correspond to TRBD1 or TRBD2 (5 bases each). From germline, CDR1 is SGHKS and CDR2 YYEKEE (reference sequence). The CDR3 has 18 amino acids. V lost 4 bases to trimming and J lost 3 bases, with 23 bases between them. The CDR3 region has the DNA TGTGCCAGCAGCCATTCAGACTTACGGGGCCTTAGCTACAATGAGCAGTTCTTC. Translated: CASSHSDLRGLSYNEQFF.

The V gene is TRBV7-3, the J gene TRBJ2-6; D is possibly TRBD1 or TRBD2 (5 bases each). The CDR3 sequence is 18 residues long. Germline V CDR1 and CDR2: SGHTA, FQGTGA. V lost 2 bases and J 0 bases, leaving 14 bases between the germline ends. CDR3 protein: CASSLGTGSASGANVLTF. CDR3 DNA sequence: TGTGCCAGCAGCTTAGGGACGGGTAGTGCCTCTGGGGCCAACGTCCTGACTTTC. The entire variable domain, with the rest obtained from reference TRBV7-3 and TRBJ2-6, is as follows: GAGVSQTPSNKVTEKGKYVELRCDPISGHTALYWYRQSLGQGPEFLIYFQGTGAADDSGLPNDRFFAVRPEGSVSTLKIQRTERGDSAVYLCASSLGTGSASGANVLTFGAGSRLTVL.

The chain uses TRBV6-5 and TRBJ2-7; D is unclear. V was shortened by 6 bases and J by 2 bases, with 11 bases between the two germline ends. Germline CDR1 is MNHEY and CDR2 is SVGAGI. This CDR3 is 13 amino acids long. CDR3 DNA: TGTGCCAGCAGGAGCCGGGCCGCCTACGAGCAGTACTTC. Protein: CASRSRAAYEQYF.

The chain uses TRBV5-4 and TRBJ2-7; tentative D call: TRBD2 (5 bases). Germline V gene sequence: CDR1 SGHNT, CDR2 YYREEE (reference sequence). The CDR3 loop spans 12 amino acids. V lost 3 bases, J lost 6 bases, and 10 bases lay in between. The CDR3 loop is CASSWGVGEQYF. The CDR3 DNA follows: TGTGCCAGCAGCTGGGGAGTGGGCGAGCAGTACTTC.

The V and J genes are TRBV2 and TRBJ1-2; D possibly corresponds to TRBD1 (6 bases). Per the germline V gene, CDR1 is SNHLY and CDR2 is FYNNEI. V shed 4 bases and J shed 4 bases, with 22 bases lying between them. This CDR3 contains 17 residues. The CDR3 sequence is CASSGAQGQEIFYGYTF. DNA for the CDR3: TGTGCCAGCAGTGGGGCCCAGGGGCAGGAGATATTCTATGGCTACACCTTC. The full variable domain, with the rest looked up from reference TRBV2 and TRBJ1-2, is EPEVTQTPSHQVTQMGQEVILRCVPISNHLYFYWYRQILGQKVEFLVSFYNNEISEKSEIFDDQFSVERPDGSNFTLKIRSTKLEDSAMYFCASSGAQGQEIFYGYTFGSGTRLTVV.

A single count supports this clone. The chain is built from TRBV28 and TRBJ1-5, with D possibly matching TRBD1 (6 bases). The germline V and J ends were trimmed by 3 bases and 1 base, with 13 bases remaining between them. CDR3 length: 16 residues. The germline CDR1 and CDR2 sequences are MDHEN and SYDVKM. The CDR3 is CASSFAGVRSNQPQHF. The CDR3 nucleotides are TGTGCCAGCAGTTTTGCAGGGGTCCGAAGCAATCAGCCCCAGCATTTT.

The chain combines TRBV19 with TRBJ1-2, with 9 bases fitting TRBD1. CDR3 size: 15 residues. Germline V gene sequence: CDR1 LNHDA, CDR2 SQIVND (reference sequence). Losses at the gene ends were 5 bases for V and 7 bases for J; bases not matched to a gene: 11. The CDR3 spells CASSLRRDRVGGYTF. In DNA form, the CDR3 reads TGTGCCAGTAGTCTTCGGAGGGACAGGGTGGGTGGCTACACCTTC.

V and J are TRBV10-3 and TRBJ1-1; D is ambiguous. This CDR3 has 14 amino acids. Trimming removed 1 base from V and 4 bases from J, with 10 bases in between. CDR1 is ENHRY and CDR2 is SYGVKD in the germline V gene. CDR3 in DNA: TGTGCCATCAGTGAGTTGACGAATAGCACTGAAGCTTTCTTT. It encodes CAISELTNSTEAFF.